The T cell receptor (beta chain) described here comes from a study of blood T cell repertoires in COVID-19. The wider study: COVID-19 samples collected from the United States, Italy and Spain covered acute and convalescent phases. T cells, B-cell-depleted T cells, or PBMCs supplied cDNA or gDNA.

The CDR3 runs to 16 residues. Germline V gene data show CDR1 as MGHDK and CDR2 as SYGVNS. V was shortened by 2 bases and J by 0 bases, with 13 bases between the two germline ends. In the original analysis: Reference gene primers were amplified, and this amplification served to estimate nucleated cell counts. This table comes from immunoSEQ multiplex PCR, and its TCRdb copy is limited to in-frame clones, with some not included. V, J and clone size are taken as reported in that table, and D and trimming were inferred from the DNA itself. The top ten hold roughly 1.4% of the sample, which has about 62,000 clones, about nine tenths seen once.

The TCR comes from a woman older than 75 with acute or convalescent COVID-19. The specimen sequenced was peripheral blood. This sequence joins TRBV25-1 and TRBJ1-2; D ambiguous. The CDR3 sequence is CASSETGGLANYGYTF. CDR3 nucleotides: TGTGCCAGCAGTGAAACGGGAGGACTAGCTAACTATGGCTACACCTTC.